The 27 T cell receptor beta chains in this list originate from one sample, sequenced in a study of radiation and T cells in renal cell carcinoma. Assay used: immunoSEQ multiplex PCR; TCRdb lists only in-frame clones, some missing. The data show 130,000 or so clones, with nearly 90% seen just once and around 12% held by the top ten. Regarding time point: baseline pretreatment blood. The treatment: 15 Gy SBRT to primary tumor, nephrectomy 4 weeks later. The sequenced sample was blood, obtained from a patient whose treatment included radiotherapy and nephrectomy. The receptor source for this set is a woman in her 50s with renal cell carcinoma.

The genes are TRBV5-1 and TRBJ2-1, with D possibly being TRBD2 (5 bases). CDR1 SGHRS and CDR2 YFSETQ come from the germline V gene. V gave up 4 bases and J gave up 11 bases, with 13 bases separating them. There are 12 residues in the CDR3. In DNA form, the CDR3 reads TGCGCCAGCAGCGACTGGGAGACTCAGCAGTTCTTC. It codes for CASSDWETQQFF.

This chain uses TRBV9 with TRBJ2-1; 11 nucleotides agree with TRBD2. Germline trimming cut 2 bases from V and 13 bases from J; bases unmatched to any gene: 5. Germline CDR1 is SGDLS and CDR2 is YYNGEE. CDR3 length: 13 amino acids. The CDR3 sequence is CASSVLSGGVQFF. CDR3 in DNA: TGTGCCAGCAGCGTCCTTAGCGGGGGGGTTCAGTTCTTC.

Here the CDR3 DNA reads TGTGCCAGCAGCCGCTCCGGGACACACGGGGGAGATACGCAGTATTTT. It encodes CASSRSGTHGGDTQYF. V is TRBV5-4 and J is TRBJ2-3; D might be TRBD1 or TRBD2, each matching 6 bases. Germline CDR1 reads SGHNT; CDR2 reads YYREEE (reference sequence). The CDR3 covers 16 residues. Trimming removed 4 bases at V and 5 bases at J, with 20 bases between.

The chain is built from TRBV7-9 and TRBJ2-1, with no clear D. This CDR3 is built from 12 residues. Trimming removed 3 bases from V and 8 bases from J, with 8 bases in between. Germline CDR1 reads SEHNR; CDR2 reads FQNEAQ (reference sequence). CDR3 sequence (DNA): TGTGCCAGCAGCTTTAGTAGGGATGAGCAGTTCTTC. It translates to CASSFSRDEQFF.

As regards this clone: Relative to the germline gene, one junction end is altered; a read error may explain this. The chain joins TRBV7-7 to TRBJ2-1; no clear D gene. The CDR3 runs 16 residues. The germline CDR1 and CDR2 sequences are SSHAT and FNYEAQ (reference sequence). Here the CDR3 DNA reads TGTGCTAGCAGCTTGCGACATTCGAGCTCCTACAATGAGCAGTTCTTC. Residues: CASSLRHSSSYNEQFF.

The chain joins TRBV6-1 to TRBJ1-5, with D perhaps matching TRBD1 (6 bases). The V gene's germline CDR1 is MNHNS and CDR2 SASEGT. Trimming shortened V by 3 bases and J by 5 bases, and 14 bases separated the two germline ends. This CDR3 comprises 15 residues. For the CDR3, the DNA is TGTGCCAGCAGTGATAATCGGGGGGCGGATCAGCCCCAGCATTTT. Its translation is CASSDNRGADQPQHF.

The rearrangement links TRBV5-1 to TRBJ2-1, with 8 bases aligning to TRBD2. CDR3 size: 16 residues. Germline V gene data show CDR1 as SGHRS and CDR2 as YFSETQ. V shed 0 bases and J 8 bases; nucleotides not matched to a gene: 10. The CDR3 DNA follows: TGCGCCAGCAGCTTGGCCCCGGGACTAGGCGAGGATGAGCAGTTCTTC. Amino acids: CASSLAPGLGEDEQFF.

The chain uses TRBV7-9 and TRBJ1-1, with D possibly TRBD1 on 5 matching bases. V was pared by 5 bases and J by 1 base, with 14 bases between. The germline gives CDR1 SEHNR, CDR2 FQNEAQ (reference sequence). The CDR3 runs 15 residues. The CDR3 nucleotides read TGTGCCAGCAGCAATCCGACAGAGAAGAACACTGAAGCTTTCTTT. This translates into CASSNPTEKNTEAFF.

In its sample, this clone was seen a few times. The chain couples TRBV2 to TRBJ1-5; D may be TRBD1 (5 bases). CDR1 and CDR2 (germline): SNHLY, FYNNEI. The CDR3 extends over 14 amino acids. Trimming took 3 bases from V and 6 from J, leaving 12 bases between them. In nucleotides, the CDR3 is TGTGCCAGCAGTGACGGGGGTTGGGTTCAGCCCCAGCATTTT. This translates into CASSDGGWVQPQHF.

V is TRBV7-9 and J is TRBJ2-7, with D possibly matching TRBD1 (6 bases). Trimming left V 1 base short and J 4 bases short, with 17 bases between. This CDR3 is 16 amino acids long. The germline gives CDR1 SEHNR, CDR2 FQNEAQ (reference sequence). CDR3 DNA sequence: TGTGCCAGCAGCTTAGGGGGACAAGTTCTTACTTACGAGCAGTACTTC. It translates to CASSLGGQVLTYEQYF.

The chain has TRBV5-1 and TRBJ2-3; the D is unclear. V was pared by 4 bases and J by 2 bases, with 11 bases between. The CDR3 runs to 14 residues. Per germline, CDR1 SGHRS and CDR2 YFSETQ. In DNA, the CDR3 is TGCGCCAGCAGCAGACCAGGAGTCACAGATACGCAGTATTTT. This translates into CASSRPGVTDTQYF.

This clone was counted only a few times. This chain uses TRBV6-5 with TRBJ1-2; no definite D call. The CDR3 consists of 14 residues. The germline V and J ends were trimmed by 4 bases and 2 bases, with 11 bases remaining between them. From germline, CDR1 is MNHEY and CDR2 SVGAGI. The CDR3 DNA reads TGTGCCAGCAGTTTCTTCGGCGGGAACTATGGCTACACCTTC. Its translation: CASSFFGGNYGYTF.

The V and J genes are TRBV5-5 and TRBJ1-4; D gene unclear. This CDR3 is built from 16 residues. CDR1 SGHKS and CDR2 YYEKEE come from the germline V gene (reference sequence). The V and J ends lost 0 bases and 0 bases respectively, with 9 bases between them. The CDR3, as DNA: TGTGCCAGCAGCTTGGGAGGGCTCCCAACTAATGAAAAACTGTTTTTT. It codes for CASSLGGLPTNEKLFF.

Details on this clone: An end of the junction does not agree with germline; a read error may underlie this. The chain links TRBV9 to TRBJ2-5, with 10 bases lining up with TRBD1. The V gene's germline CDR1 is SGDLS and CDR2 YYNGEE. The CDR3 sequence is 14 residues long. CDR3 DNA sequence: TGTGCCGGCAGCCCCGGGACAGGGGCAGAGACCCAGTACTTC. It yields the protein CAGSPGTGAETQYF.

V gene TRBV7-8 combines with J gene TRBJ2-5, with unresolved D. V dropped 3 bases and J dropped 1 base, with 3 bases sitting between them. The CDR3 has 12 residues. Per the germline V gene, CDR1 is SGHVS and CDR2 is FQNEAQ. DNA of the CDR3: TGTGCCAGCAGCTTGATCCAAGAGACCCAGTACTTC. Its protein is CASSLIQETQYF.

The CDR3 is CASSVTERTNTGELFF. The CDR3 DNA sequence: TGTGCCAGCAGCGTAACCGAGAGGACGAACACCGGGGAGCTGTTTTTT. The chain is built from TRBV9 and TRBJ2-2; D is unclear. Germline V CDR1 and CDR2: SGDLS, YYNGEE. The CDR3 has 16 residues. Trimming stripped 1 base from V and 0 bases from J, with 10 bases between.

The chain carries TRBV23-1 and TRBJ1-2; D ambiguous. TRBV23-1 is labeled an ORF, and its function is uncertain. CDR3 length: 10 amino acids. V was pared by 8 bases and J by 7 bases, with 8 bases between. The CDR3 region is CASVLCGYTF. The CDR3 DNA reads TGCGCCAGCGTCCTATGTGGCTACACCTTC.

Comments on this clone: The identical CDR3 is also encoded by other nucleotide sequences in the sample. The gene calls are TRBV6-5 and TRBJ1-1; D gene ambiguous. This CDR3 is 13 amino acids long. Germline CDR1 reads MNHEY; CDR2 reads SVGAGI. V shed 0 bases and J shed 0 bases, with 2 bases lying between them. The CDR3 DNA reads TGTGCCAGCAGTTACTCAGTGAACACTGAAGCTTTCTTT. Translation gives CASSYSVNTEAFF.

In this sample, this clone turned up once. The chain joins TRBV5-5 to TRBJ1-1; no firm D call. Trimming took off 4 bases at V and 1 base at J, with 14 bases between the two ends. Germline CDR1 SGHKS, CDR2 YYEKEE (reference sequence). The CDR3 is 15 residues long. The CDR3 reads CASSPRLFGNTEAFF. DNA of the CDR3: TGTGCCAGCAGCCCTAGGCTTTTCGGGAACACTGAAGCTTTCTTT.

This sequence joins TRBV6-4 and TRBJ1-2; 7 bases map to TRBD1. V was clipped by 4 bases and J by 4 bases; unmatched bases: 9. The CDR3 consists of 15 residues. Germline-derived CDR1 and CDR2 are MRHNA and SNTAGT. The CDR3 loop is CASSAMTGSGYGYTF. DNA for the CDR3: TGTGCCAGCAGTGCCATGACAGGGTCCGGCTATGGCTACACCTTC.

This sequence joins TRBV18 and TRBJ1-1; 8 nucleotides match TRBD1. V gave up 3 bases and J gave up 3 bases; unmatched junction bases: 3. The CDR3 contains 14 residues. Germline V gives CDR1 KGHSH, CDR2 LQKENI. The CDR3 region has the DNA TGTGCCAGCTCACCGCAGACAGGGGACACTGAAGCTTTCTTT. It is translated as CASSPQTGDTEAFF. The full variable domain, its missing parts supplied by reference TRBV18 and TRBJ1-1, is NAGVMQNPRHLVRRRGQEARLRCSPMKGHSHVYWYRQLPEEGLKFMVYLQKENIIDESGMPKERFSAEFPKEGPSILRIQQVVRGDSAAYFCASSPQTGDTEAFFGQGTRLTVV.

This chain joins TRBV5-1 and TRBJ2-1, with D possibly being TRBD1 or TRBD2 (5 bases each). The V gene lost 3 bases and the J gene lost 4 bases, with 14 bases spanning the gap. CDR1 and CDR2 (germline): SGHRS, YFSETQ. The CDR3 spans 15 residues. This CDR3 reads CASSSTGGAYNEQFF. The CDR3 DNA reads TGCGCCAGCAGCTCAACAGGAGGCGCGTACAATGAGCAGTTCTTC.

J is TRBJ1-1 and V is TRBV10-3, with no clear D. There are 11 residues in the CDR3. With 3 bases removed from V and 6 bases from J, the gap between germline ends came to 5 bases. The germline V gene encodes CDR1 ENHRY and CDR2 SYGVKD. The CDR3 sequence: CAISDLAEAFF. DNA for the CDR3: TGTGCCATCAGTGATCTGGCTGAAGCTTTCTTT.

CDR3 protein: CAISASGGTYEQYF. CDR3 DNA: TGTGCCATCAGTGCTAGCGGGGGGACCTACGAGCAGTACTTC. The chain couples TRBV10-3 to TRBJ2-7, with 11 bases identical to TRBD2. V lost 4 bases, J lost 2 bases, and 1 base stayed unmatched. Germline V gene sequence: CDR1 ENHRY, CDR2 SYGVKD. The CDR3 consists of 14 residues.

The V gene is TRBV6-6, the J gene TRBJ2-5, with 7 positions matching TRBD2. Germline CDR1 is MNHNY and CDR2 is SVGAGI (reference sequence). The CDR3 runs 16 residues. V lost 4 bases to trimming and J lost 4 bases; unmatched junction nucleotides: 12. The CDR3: CASSFLSAGVGETQYF. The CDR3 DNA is TGTGCCAGCAGTTTTTTAAGCGCGGGGGTAGGAGAGACCCAGTACTTC.

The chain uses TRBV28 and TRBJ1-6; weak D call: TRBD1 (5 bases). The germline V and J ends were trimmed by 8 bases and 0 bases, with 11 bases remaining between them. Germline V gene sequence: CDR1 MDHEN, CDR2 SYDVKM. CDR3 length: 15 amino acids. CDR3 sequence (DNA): TGTGCCAGCGTACGAGACAGCTCCTATAATTCACCCCTCCACTTT. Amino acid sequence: CASVRDSSYNSPLHF.

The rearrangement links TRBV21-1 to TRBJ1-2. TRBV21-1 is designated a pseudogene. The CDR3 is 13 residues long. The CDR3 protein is CASSKGSWYGYTF. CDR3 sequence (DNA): TGCGCCAGCAGCAAAGGATCCTGGTATGGCTACACCTTC.